This T cell receptor beta chain was recovered during a study of a mutant IDH1 vaccine in newly diagnosed glioma. Study-level background: Among treated patients, roughly 60% were male and approximately 40% female, and mean age was about 41 years. Earlier therapy was either radiotherapy, temozolomide, or both, and most got both. Study-level findings and limits: Variations in leading peripheral T cell clonotypes appeared to have no connection with pseudoprogression. Patients mounted vaccine-induced immune responses in 93.3% of cases.

Concerning this clone itself: The antigen is undetermined.

Germline CDR1 and CDR2: LGHNA and YSLEER. The CDR3 has 15 residues. V was shortened by 1 base and J by 0 bases, with 9 bases between the two germline ends. Here immunoSEQ multiplex PCR was the method, and the copy in TCRdb shows in-frame clones only, minus some. Of roughly 38,000 clones listed, roughly 90% are singletons. The time point was: baseline, week 1 (first vaccination visit). Treatment defined: pre-vaccination baseline after standard-of-care therapy. The origin of this receptor is a man aged 18 to 30 with glioma. Here the sequenced sample was PBMCs, taken from a glioma patient treated with radiotherapy, temozolomide or both. This chain connects TRBV4-3 to TRBJ1-1; D is unclear. CDR3: CASSQGTRMNTEAFF. The CDR3 nucleotides are TGCGCCAGCAGCCAAGGAACACGCATGAACACTGAAGCTTTCTTT.